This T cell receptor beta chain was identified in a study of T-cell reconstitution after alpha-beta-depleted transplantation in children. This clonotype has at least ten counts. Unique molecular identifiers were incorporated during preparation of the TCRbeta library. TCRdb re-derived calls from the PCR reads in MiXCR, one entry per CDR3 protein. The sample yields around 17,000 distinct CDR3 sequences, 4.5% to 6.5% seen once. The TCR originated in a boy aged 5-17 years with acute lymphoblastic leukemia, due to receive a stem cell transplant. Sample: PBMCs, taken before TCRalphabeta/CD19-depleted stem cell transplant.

The CDR3 sequence: CASSLLGGNTQYF. As DNA, the CDR3 is TGCGCCAGCAGCCTACTAGGGGGGAATACGCAGTATTTT. The V call is TRBV4-1, the J call TRBJ2-3; either TRBD1 or TRBD2 may supply D (6 bases each). The CDR3 spans 13 residues. Trimming cost V 4 bases and J 7 bases, with 12 bases left between them. CDR1 is MGHRA, CDR2 YSYEKL, per germline.